This TCR beta chain stems from a study of T cells in Graves' hyperthyroidism and ophthalmopathy. Whole-study results and caveats: Expanded thyroid clonotypes (above 0.001) were mostly also found in blood.

At least 3 on the Clinical Activity Score was recorded for ophthalmopathy patients, who also had NOSPECS grade at least 4 and duration under 3 months. Out of less than 12 ml of fresh peripheral blood came the PBMCs. TCR beta CDR3 sequences were amplified from RNA transcripts. The study used the HTBI primer set for a first-round RT-PCR of the TCR CDR3. TCRdb itself ran the multiplex PCR reads through MiXCR, one entry per CDR3 protein. The data show fewer than 350,000 distinct CDR3 sequences, about 19% seen once. In its sample, this clonotype was seen many times. Its target is not known. This CDR3 comprises 13 residues. Germline V gives CDR1 SGHAT, CDR2 FQNNGV. Trimming removed 2 bases at V and 5 bases at J, with 10 bases between.

The specimen was blood. The chain has TRBV11-2 and TRBJ2-7; D remains unclear. The TCR comes from a man between 45 and 60 years old with Graves' ophthalmopathy. CDR3 in DNA: TGTGCCAGCAGCTTAAACCCCGCTAACGAGCAGTACTTC. Translation: CASSLNPANEQYF.